This T cell receptor (beta chain) was sequenced for a study of cytomegalovirus exposure and HLA in healthy donors (dated by TCRdb to about 2017). Regarding the complete study: An earlier analysis of several hundred of the donors reported approximately 300 Gb of sequence data and some 120 million unique TCR beta sequences from around 200 million T cells. All discovery cohort repertoires had been generated on a single sequencing platform. Class I and class II HLA loci were covered by the typing at four-digit resolution. In a later genetic analysis, genome-wide SNP genotypes for about three fifths of the roughly 670 donors were used, and that subset was treated as a discovery cohort. Among approximately 370 genotyped donors of the cohort, an average of about 220,000 unique TCR beta nucleotide sequences was sequenced per donor, of which about 18% were non-productive. Typing coverage differed by locus: A, B, C, DRB1 and DQB1 were typed in about 620-640 donors, DQA1 in around 500, DPA1 in nearly 610, and DPB1 in 472. Besides the first cohort of 550 to 750 subjects, a separate validation cohort made up of about 120 different subjects was used. Donor age, sex, ethnicity and CMV serostatus were collected together with the repertoire data. An earlier analysis of approximately 580 of the donors used high-throughput TCR beta sequencing to judge whether each TCR beta V gene segment behaved as functional or pseudogenic. Four or five DR-DQ haplotypes were handled as single units for association and clustering, since linkage in the cohort was strong. Of the 350 to 450 genotyped donors, 65% to 90% fell in the genetic ancestry cluster associated with self-reported Caucasian donors. Roughly 300 gigabases of sequencing data and approximately 92 million unique TCR sequences made up an early release that covered several hundred HLA-typed donors. The aim of the study was to test whether cataloging public T cell receptors could identify signatures of past pathogen exposure. The study combined high-throughput TCR immunosequencing, statistical association of individual TCRs with disease status, and machine learning to predict cytomegalovirus infection status. Rather than using new phenotypic data, the later analysis identified candidate immune exposures from TCR beta sequences and from how often those sequences occurred across donors. Using immunosequencing, the study profiled T cell repertoires from 500 to 800 subjects and related those repertoires to cytomegalovirus serostatus. A later analysis re-examined previously published TCR beta repertoires from 610 or so donors and added high-resolution HLA genotyping to investigate patterns of TCR occurrence.

This clone showed up just a few times. The specificity of this receptor is unknown. It has no much larger one-base neighbor in the sample; base qualities were not kept. Overall results and qualifications from the work: In both the original and validation cohorts, the classifier was reported to diagnose cytomegalovirus status with high specificity and sensitivity. Only TCR beta chains were sequenced in this cohort, and the absence of alpha or paired-chain data limited detectable features. An association between a missense DCLRE1C variant and V-gene and J-gene trimming of TCR beta chains was found in a later genetic analysis and replicated in an independent cohort. Because some donors lacked HLA typing at each locus, the association tests relied only on the typed subset. Most CMV-associated TCR beta chains appeared to be HLA-restricted in a later analysis, and the HLA associations seemed to be driven largely by CMV exposure. Because counts were too low, roughly 17 rarely observed V segments, including chromosome 9 orphons, were left out of the earlier analysis of approximately 580 of the donors. In an earlier analysis of 587 of the donors, most TCR beta V segments appeared in productive rearrangements about 87% or about 30% of the time, broadly matching IMGT annotations. The 87-base-pair reads could not distinguish some IMGT-functional V segments, including TRBV6-2 and TRBV6-3, so those segments were excluded. For the cohort, immune exposure information was limited to CMV serostatus. In vitro tests confirmed that a few of the cytomegalovirus-associated TCR beta chains recognize cytomegalovirus antigens. In a later analysis, the rate of TCR association differed among HLA loci, with DRB1 alleles having the most associated TCRs and HLA-C alleles having the fewest. In a later genetic analysis, fewer N-insertions in productive TCRs were reported among donors in an Asian-associated ancestry cluster than the approximately 710-donor mean. According to the authors, the approach could potentially be generalized to other disease states and immunological phenotypes. A later analysis reported that several top co-occurrence clusters appeared linked to parvovirus B19, influenza, CMV and Epstein-Barr virus. In a later analysis, HLA-associated TCR beta chains showed more clonal expansion and lower generation probabilities than non-associated chains that were equally common. A cluster of highly shared sequence variants was judged likely to be a technical artifact of the sequencing pipeline. Specific HLA alleles were associated with 15,000 to 20,000 TCR beta sequences at a false discovery rate of 0.05 in a later analysis. Linkage disequilibrium might explain the correlated functional status among segregating V segments, but an unknown experimental factor could not be ruled out. When HLA alleles, especially DR and DQ, strongly co-occurred, TCR associations were difficult to assign to individual alleles. In the study, approximately 160 TCR beta chains were listed as associated with cytomegalovirus. Most TCR sequences were seen in very few donors, while some public TCRs were found in many individuals. A further reported finding was that TCR beta sequences accurately predicted the HLA-A and HLA-B alleles for most subjects in the first cohort. Roughly uniform sequencing depth across donors was assumed in presence/absence analyses, although this assumption may not hold.

The germline V gene specifies MNHNS as CDR1 and SASEGT as CDR2. The CDR3, from cysteine to phenylalanine, totals 14 residues. Left in the record is the CDR3 DNA by itself, 42 bases read in frame from the first base. V sheds 4 bases and J sheds 8 bases, leaving 14 bases between their ends. Library construction relied on the immunoSEQ multiplex PCR assay. A mixture of 60 forward primers for TCR Vbeta segments and 13 reverse primers for TCR Jbeta segments was used in the multiplex PCR. Amplification of the CDR3 region of rearranged TCR beta genes was performed with a multiplex PCR assay on genomic DNA. Amplified TCR beta libraries were sequenced as 87-base-pair reads on the Illumina HiSeq System. Per the source publication's procedure: Across the 700 or so repertoires, a later analysis counted 75 million to 90 million unique TCR beta chains, around 11 million of which were shared by at least two donors. Raw reads were error-corrected and collapsed into unique sequences by a nearest-neighbor algorithm in which closely related sequences were merged to remove PCR and sequencing errors. To assign V, D and J gene segments, CDR3 sequences were aligned to IMGT reference sequences. For a sequence to be retained, a match of at least six nucleotides to both a V gene segment and a J gene segment was required. Rearrangements were classified as productive when the CDR3 lacked stop codons and remained in frame with V and J, and all other rearrangements were classified as non-productive. Following IMGT convention, CDR3 was defined as the stretch from the second conserved V-encoded cysteine up to the conserved J-encoded phenylalanine. The earlier analysis of roughly 590 of the donors excluded sequences that lacked an unambiguous match to a single V gene segment. In an earlier analysis of 587 of the donors, a V segment was called functional when productive rearrangements were above 56.7%, and segregating when the standard deviation between donors exceeded 5%. A statistical classification framework was developed to diagnose cytomegalovirus status using the catalog of TCR beta chain sequences. V and J gene assignment, in a later analysis, came from comparing TCR nucleotide sequences with IMGT/GENE-DB human TR gene sequences. A later analysis assigned CDR3 sequences and most-parsimonious VDJ recombination scenarios with the TCRdist pipeline. In a later analysis, each TCR beta chain was defined by its CDR3 amino acid sequence together with its V-gene family, and reads without a unique V-gene family were excluded. To address suspected cross-contamination and a sequencing artifact, a later analysis removed 592 highly shared, low-generation-probability nucleotide sequences. For each public chain, a later analysis derived a clonal expansion index from normalized ranks of inferred template counts within each repertoire. In a later analysis, generation probabilities were computed using a VDJ recombination model fitted to out-of-frame rearrangements, and the results were checked against IGoR. In a later analysis, hypergeometric tests were used to score TCR-TCR, TCR-HLA and TCR-CMV co-occurrence, with a repertoire-size bias correction applied to TCR pairs. To estimate false discovery rates, a later analysis permuted the HLA or CMV assignments 20 times. In a later analysis, co-occurring TCRs were grouped using DBSCAN, and TCRdist sequence similarity was added for clustering within HLA-allele-positive subsets. Repertoires with fewer than 30,000 or more than 120,000 public chains, plus five repertoires with anomalous nucleotide sharing, were excluded from co-occurrence clustering. Sourced from immuneACCESS, this table was stored by TCRdb with only in-frame sequences that have V and J called. A share of the clones is absent; for the studies checked, an unresolved V gene accounts for under half, and the remainder has no known explanation. D and trimming come from the DNA, and the V and J calls and clone size come from that table. In all, the sample holds about 230,000 clones, and 82% of those were seen once. In total, the top ten clones hold 0.58% of the sample.

In total, fewer than 750 healthy bone marrow donors made up the cohort. Cohort members were all nominally healthy when sampled, although unrecorded immune exposures were likely present. The donor tested CMV seronegative, placing the donor among the 300 to 450 seronegative members of the cohort. Each donor provided a peripheral blood sample, and peripheral blood mononuclear cells were used for TCR beta sequencing. Genomic DNA was extracted from the blood cell samples with the Qiagen DNeasy Blood Extraction Kit. The specimen sequenced was PBMCs. In this chain, TRBV6-1 is recombined with TRBJ1-4; there is no confident call for the D gene. The sequence was obtained from a woman in her thirties or forties in good health and CMV-seronegative. This receptor has the CDR3 CASSGLMLGEKLFF. DNA sequence: TGTGCCAGCAGTGGATTAATGCTCGGGGAAAAACTGTTTTTT.